This T cell receptor beta chain appears in the sequencing data of a study of shared clonotypes between healthy human individuals (dated by TCRdb to 2020 to 2022). In the study overall: A couple of women and a few men aged 18 to 49 years were included in the cohort. For each donor, CD4 naive and CD4 memory were each run on three plates, CD8 naive on two plates, and CD8 memory on one plate. To estimate repertoire size and how much clonotypes are shared between individuals, the study performed deep sequencing of blood TCR repertoires from 4 to 6 healthy adults. To increase sequencing depth and limit assay-specific biases, different laboratories used diverse techniques to prepare libraries and sequence TCR repertoires. Leukapheresis yielded between about 0.9 and 8.9 billion PBMCs per donor. Summary of the overall study and its limitations: Across a handful of donors, 4.5% to 6.5% of naive CD4, approximately 4% of naive CD8, about 2% of memory CD4, and about 0.4% of memory CD8 clonotypes were shared. Only blood was sampled, and tissue TCR repertoires likely differ from those in blood. Incomplete sequencing was indicated by rarefaction of sorted-subset datasets, despite the large sequencing depth. Because the study included only a small number of donors, the genetic and exposure-history diversity represented was limited. Estimated clonotype richness was generally larger for naive than for memory subsets. Pairwise subsampling indicated that sequencing depth was expected to affect the degree of clonotype sharing among donors. Compared with non-shared clonotypes, clonotypes shared by all four sorted-subset donors had higher generation probabilities.

This clone was detected only a few times. Its binding antigen is unknown. No base quality values were provided; no much bigger clone lies one nucleotide off. Reading from cysteine to phenylalanine, the CDR3 counts 14 amino acids. Left in the record is the CDR3 DNA by itself, 42 bases read in frame from the first base. V is cut by 4 bases and J by 6 bases, and the space between the germline ends is 15 bases. According to the germline V gene, CDR1 reads LGHNA and CDR2 reads YSLEER. Using the deep immunoSEQ assay, TCR CDR3 regions were amplified from genomic DNA by multiplex PCR. Genomic DNA extracted from each cell subset was distributed evenly over all wells of several immunoSEQ 96-well plates, and each plate served as one replicate. For sorted subsets, around 200 ng genomic DNA, equal to 30,000 to 35,000 T cell genomes, was loaded into each replicate PCR. Purified libraries were quantified with a Qubit 3.0 fluorometer, sized on a Bioanalyzer 2100, and re-quantified with the KAPA Library Quantification kit. Each immunoSEQ 96-well plate was sequenced on its own single-read 150-cycle Illumina NextSeq 550 flow cell. The original methods were these. Because only junctional sequences without quality scores were contained in the immunoSEQ output, filtering matching that applied to full-length reads could not be performed. To assign V/J genes and CDR3, sequences were annotated against IMGT germline references using PyIR, a Python wrapper for IgBLAST v1.9. Reads were removed for weak V/J assignments (E-value above 1e-6), missing CDR3, stop codons, out-of-frame junctions, or ambiguous translated residues. V3J clonotypes were defined as sequences sharing the same inferred V gene, J gene, and CDR3 amino acid sequence. Percentage overlap between repertoires was computed as shared unique clonotypes divided by the size of the smaller repertoire. Three approaches were used to assess repertoire richness: RTK rarefaction, the Chao1 estimator, and Recon v2.1 estimates of unobserved clonotypes. Generation probabilities were computed with OLGA for all TCRbeta clonotypes obtained by the gDNA method from several donors. TCRdb took over this immuneACCESS table, retaining in-frame rearrangements with V and J assigned. Such tables are incomplete; in checked studies, under half of the missing clones stem from an unresolved V gene, and the remainder is unexplained. That table gives V, J and clone size, and the DNA gave D and trimming. The table for this sample lists 1 million to 1.3 million clones; about four fifths of them were counted only once. Around 0.6% of the sample lies in the top ten.

Donors were healthy HIV-negative adults with no recently reported acute infections or vaccinations. Only Caucasian adults living in Nashville, Tennessee, USA were represented among the donors. Magnetic negative selection was used to enrich CD4+ T cells, after which naive cells were positively selected on CD45RA and the negative fraction became the memory subset. After blood collection by leukapheresis, PBMCs were isolated using Ficoll-Histopaque density gradient centrifugation and then cryopreserved in the vapor phase of liquid nitrogen. Analytical flow cytometry was used to check the purity and quantity of every magnetically sorted T cell population. Each sorted fraction had its genomic DNA isolated and then quantified by UV absorbance on a Nanodrop 2000c.

The origin of this receptor is a man aged 18 to 30 in good health. Some clones in this sample may be carry-over from other donors' samples. The sequenced sample consisted of memory CD4+ T cells from PBMCs. Sample cell subset or site, as interpreted from the label and publication: CD45RA-negative fraction. The V and J genes are TRBV4-3 and TRBJ1-2; the D gene is perhaps TRBD1, on 5 matching bases. The sequenced DNA is TGCGCCAGCAGCCCGCGAGTTAGGGGCGATGGCTACACCTTC. Translated, this gives CASSPRVRGDGYTF.